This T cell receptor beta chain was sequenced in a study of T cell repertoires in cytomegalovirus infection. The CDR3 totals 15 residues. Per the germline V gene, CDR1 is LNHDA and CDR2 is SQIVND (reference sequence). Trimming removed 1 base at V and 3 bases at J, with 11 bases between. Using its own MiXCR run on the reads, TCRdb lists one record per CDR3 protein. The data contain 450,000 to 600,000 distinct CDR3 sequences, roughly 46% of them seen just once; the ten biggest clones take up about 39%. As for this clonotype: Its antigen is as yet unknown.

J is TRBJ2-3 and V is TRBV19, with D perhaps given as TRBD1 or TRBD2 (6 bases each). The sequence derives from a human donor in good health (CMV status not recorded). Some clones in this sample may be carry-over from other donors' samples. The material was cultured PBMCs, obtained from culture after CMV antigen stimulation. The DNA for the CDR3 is TGTGCCAGTAGTATAGCCGGGGGCGCGACAGATACGCAGTATTTT. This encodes CASSIAGGATDTQYF.